The TCR beta chain under discussion was sequenced for a study of T cell responses to AZD1222 COVID-19 vaccine. As regards this clone: Its target is not known.

V lost 2 bases and J lost 3, with 11 bases in between. The CDR3 has 15 amino acids. Germline loops: CDR1 SEHNR, CDR2 FQNEAQ (reference sequence). Generated by immunoSEQ multiplex PCR, the TCRdb table keeps only in-frame clones and is missing some. Found here are approximately 140,000 clones, about 95% of them singletons; the top ten hold roughly 1.3%. Study-level findings and limits: Vaccination with two AZD1222 doses was followed by a rise in Spike-specific TCR breadth and depth. Unmutated variant regions reportedly attract nearly half of all spike-specific TCRs. Along spike, vaccine-associated CD4 TCRs were found throughout, with dominance at 160-218 and 743-854. The sample set comprised mostly white British donors with more females, and clonal diversity was possibly underestimated.

Material: peripheral blood, obtained on day 0 of AZD1222 vaccination. The chain links TRBV7-9 to TRBJ1-5; D is perhaps TRBD1 (6 bases). This sequence originates from an adult in good health. The CDR3 spells CASSLSGGHNQPQHF. The CDR3 nucleotides are TGTGCCAGCAGCTTATCCGGGGGCCACAATCAGCCCCAGCATTTT.